The text below deals with one T cell receptor (beta chain). The data derive from a study of blood T cell repertoires in COVID-19. Study-level information: Donors in the United States, Italy and Spain gave samples during acute or convalescent COVID-19.

As processed by the authors: For nucleated cells, counts were estimated from reference gene primer amplification. The data were produced by immunoSEQ multiplex PCR, yet TCRdb's version contains in-frame clones alone and is incomplete. V, J and clone size are those of that table, while D and trimming were read from the DNA. The sample gives fewer than 200,000 clones, about 79% of which show up once; around 15% is in the top ten. Individuals aged 18 to 89 years were recruited from approximately 22 US areas. All recovered Cohort 3 donors got two negative PCRs, got clearance, or saw symptom resolution. Germline loops: CDR1 SGDLS, CDR2 YYNGEE. The CDR3 runs to 14 residues. With 4 bases clipped from V and 2 bases from J, the junction kept 5 bases outside the gene matches.

Sequences were obtained from PBMCs or T cells enriched from blood (not recorded which). The clonotype originates from a man in his fifties or sixties who had recovered from COVID-19. This chain connects TRBV9 to TRBJ1-2, with 7 bases matching TRBD1. The DNA of the CDR3 is TGTGCCAGCAGCTCCCAACAGGGGAACTATGGCTACACCTTC. It yields the protein CASSSQQGNYGYTF.